This TCR beta chain is drawn from a study of blood T cell repertoires in COVID-19. This clone turned up a few times. V shed 4 bases, J shed 6 bases, and the junction held 14 bases outside the gene matches. The CDR3 has 17 amino acids. Germline lookup yields CDR1 KGHDR and CDR2 SFDVKD. In the source study's methods: Quantification of nucleated cells was approximated via reference gene primer amplification. Sequencing was performed with immunoSEQ multiplex PCR; in TCRdb, only in-frame clones are kept and a portion is missing. The D gene and trimming were derived from the DNA, and the V and J assignments and clone size from that table. The table includes some 270,000 clones, approximately 85% detected once. The cohort comprised adults aged about 18 to 100 years residing in 24 US areas. Clinical history as reported by participants underpinned cohort assignment.

The receptor comes from a woman aged 45-65 years with acute COVID-19. The chain recombines TRBV24-1 with TRBJ2-1; TRBD2 matches at 7 bases. Sequencing was carried out using PBMCs or T cells enriched from blood (not recorded which). CDR3 nucleotides: TGTGCCACCAGTGAATTACCCTATGAGCGGGGTGGCAATGAGCAGTTCTTC. Protein product: CATSELPYERGGNEQFF.